This T cell receptor (beta chain) was obtained from a study of glioma-infiltrating T cells after dendritic cell vaccination. This clone was recorded a few times. Assay used: immunoSEQ multiplex PCR; TCRdb lists only in-frame clones, some missing. Altogether roughly 68,000 clones are present, 82% being singletons, with the ten largest covering about 9%. CDR1 is LNHDA, CDR2 SQIVND, per germline (reference sequence). V was clipped by 1 base and J by 4 bases; unmatched bases: 5. The CDR3 has 15 amino acids. None of the glioblastoma patients had an isocitrate dehydrogenase mutation. The source of this sequence is a human donor with glioblastoma. The sample was blood, taken before dendritic cell vaccination. The V and J genes are TRBV19 and TRBJ2-3; 7 bases line up with TRBD2. The CDR3 protein is CASSIGLRGADTQYF. The CDR3 DNA follows: TGTGCCAGTAGTATAGGACTACGGGGGGCAGATACGCAGTATTTT.